This TCR beta chain originates from a study of cytomegalovirus exposure and HLA in healthy donors. Findings and caveats of the study: A later analysis linked some 17,000 TCR beta sequences to HLA alleles at 0.05 false discovery rate. In a later analysis, TCR beta V- and J-gene trimming showed a link to a missense DCLRE1C variant. Productive status was seen about 87% or about 30% of the time for most TCR beta V segments in an earlier analysis.

As concerns this clone: The antigen is undetermined.

PCR primers comprised 60 Vbeta and 13 Jbeta primers. Method: immunoSEQ multiplex PCR; TCRdb's copy keeps in-frame clones and lacks some. This table holds some 96,000 clones, around 77% found once. The germline V gene has CDR1 LNHNV and CDR2 YYDKDF (reference sequence). The V and J ends lost 3 bases and 2 bases, in that order; junction bases with no gene match: 10. The CDR3 is 17 amino acids. The gene calls are TRBV15 and TRBJ2-5; TRBD2 matches at 9 bases. The source material was PBMCs. The TCR originated in a female donor in good health and CMV-seronegative. CDR3 DNA: TGTGCCACCAGCAGGGAGACCCTAGCGGGAAATCAAGAGACCCAGTACTTC. Protein product: CATSRETLAGNQETQYF.